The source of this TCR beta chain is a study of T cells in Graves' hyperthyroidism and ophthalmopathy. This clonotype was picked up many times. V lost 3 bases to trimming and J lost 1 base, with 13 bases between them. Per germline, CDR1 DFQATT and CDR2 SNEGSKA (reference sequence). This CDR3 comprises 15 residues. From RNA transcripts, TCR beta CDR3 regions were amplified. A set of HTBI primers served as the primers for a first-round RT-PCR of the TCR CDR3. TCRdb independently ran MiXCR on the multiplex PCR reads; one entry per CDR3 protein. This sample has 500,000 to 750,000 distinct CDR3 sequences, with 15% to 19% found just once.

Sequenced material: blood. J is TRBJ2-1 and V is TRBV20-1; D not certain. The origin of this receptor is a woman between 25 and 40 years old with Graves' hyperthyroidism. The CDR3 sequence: CSARDDNPSYNEQFF. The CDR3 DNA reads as TGCAGTGCTAGGGACGACAACCCTTCCTACAATGAGCAGTTCTTC.